These 12 T cell receptor beta chains came from one sample sequenced in a study of T cell responses to AZD1222 COVID-19 vaccine. Only in-frame clones appear in the TCRdb table, and some are missing; sequencing was by immunoSEQ multiplex PCR. This sample yields about 64,000 clones, of which around 90% are seen a single time; more than 6% belongs to the top ten. Material: peripheral blood, obtained 28 days after the second dose of the MenACWY control vaccine. The receptors were gathered from an adult who received the MenACWY meningococcal vaccine as a control.

The rearrangement links TRBV29-1 to TRBJ2-1; D possibly uses TRBD1 or TRBD2 (5 bases each). This CDR3 is built from 13 residues. Looked up from germline, CDR1 is SQVTM and CDR2 is ANQGSEA. Trimming took 5 bases from V and 7 from J, leaving 15 bases between them. CDR3 bases: TGCAGCGTTCCCGACAGAGGGTTTAATGAGCAGTTCTTC. Residues: CSVPDRGFNEQFF.

The chain's CDR3 is CASSHRGGGNEQFF. The CDR3 region has the DNA TGCGCCAGCAGCCACCGGGGAGGGGGCAATGAGCAGTTCTTC. The chain links TRBV4-1 to TRBJ2-1; weak D call: TRBD2 (7 bases). V was clipped by 3 bases and J by 6 bases, with 12 bases between them. This CDR3 contains 14 residues. Germline values: CDR1 MGHRA, CDR2 YSYEKL.

This chain uses TRBV5-1 with TRBJ2-5, with 9 bases matching TRBD1. After removal of 3 bases from V and 4 bases from J, the junction contained 13 bases not matched to a gene. The germline V gene encodes CDR1 SGHRS and CDR2 YFSETQ. This CDR3 is 17 amino acids long. CDR3 in amino acids: CASSSGTGTLQRETQYF. In DNA, the CDR3 is TGCGCCAGCAGCTCCGGGACAGGGACCCTCCAGAGAGAGACCCAGTACTTC.

This chain joins TRBV7-9 and TRBJ1-4; D gene ambiguous. The germline V gene encodes CDR1 SEHNR and CDR2 FQNEAQ (reference sequence). The CDR3 runs 14 residues. Trimming removed 3 bases at V and 0 bases at J, with 5 bases between. The CDR3 DNA is TGTGCCAGCAGCTTCCAGGCAACTAATGAAAAACTGTTTTTT. As protein: CASSFQATNEKLFF.

The chain uses TRBV28 and TRBJ2-7; 8 bases are shared with TRBD1. Germline lookup yields CDR1 MDHEN and CDR2 SYDVKM. The CDR3 totals 13 residues. Unmatched junction bases numbered 1, after V lost 6 bases and J lost 0 bases. The CDR3 DNA is TGTGCCAGCAGAGGGACAGGCTCCTACGAGCAGTACTTC. Its protein is CASRGTGSYEQYF.

J is TRBJ2-1 and V is TRBV9; 10 bases are shared with TRBD2. The V gene end was trimmed by 0 bases and the J gene end by 8 bases; junction bases not matched to a gene: 5. Germline CDR1 and CDR2: SGDLS and YYNGEE. The CDR3 length is 15 residues. The CDR3 protein is CASSVGGLAHHEQFF. DNA of the CDR3: TGTGCCAGCAGCGTAGGGGGACTAGCGCACCATGAGCAGTTCTTC.

The V call is TRBV6-1, the J call TRBJ1-5; no clear D gene. Trimming stripped 2 bases from V and 0 bases from J, with 8 bases between. The CDR3 consists of 15 residues. In germline, CDR1 is MNHNS, CDR2 SASEGT. The CDR3 DNA reads TGTGCCAGCAGTGAACTACGGAATAGCAATCAGCCCCAGCATTTT. Its translation: CASSELRNSNQPQHF.

V gene TRBV30 combines with J gene TRBJ1-3; D is undetermined. The CDR3 totals 13 residues. CDR1 is GTSNPN, CDR2 SVGIG, per germline (reference sequence). Trimming cost V 5 bases and J 3 bases, with 11 bases left between them. The CDR3 DNA is TGTGCCTGGGGGTGGACGGATGGAAACACCATATATTTT. This translates into CAWGWTDGNTIYF.

This chain links TRBV27 with TRBJ2-7; 7 bases are shared with TRBD2. The CDR3 totals 15 residues. V shed 7 bases, J shed 2 bases, and the junction held 11 bases outside the gene matches. Per the germline V gene, CDR1 is MNHEY and CDR2 is SMNVEV (reference sequence). CDR3 protein: CASKPFSGMAYEQYF. CDR3 nucleotide sequence: TGTGCCAGCAAACCCTTCAGCGGGATGGCCTACGAGCAGTACTTC.

This chain connects TRBV2 to TRBJ1-5, with 10 bases that match TRBD1. Germline CDR1 and CDR2: SNHLY and FYNNEI. The CDR3 is made up of 14 amino acids. V lost 8 bases and J lost 5; bases outside the gene matches: 6. CDR3 amino acids: CASWDRGVHQPQHF. The CDR3 bases are TGTGCCAGCTGGGACAGGGGAGTTCATCAGCCCCAGCATTTT.

The chain uses TRBV7-9 and TRBJ1-1; D remains unclear. Germline-derived CDR1 and CDR2 are SEHNR and FQNEAQ (reference sequence). The CDR3 extends over 13 amino acids. V lost 3 bases, J lost 5 bases, and 10 bases lay in between. The CDR3 sequence is CASSLETRTEAFF. The CDR3 DNA is TGTGCCAGCAGCTTGGAAACACGGACTGAAGCTTTCTTT.

The chain couples TRBV2 to TRBJ1-1; possible D gene TRBD1, 6 bases. Germline CDR1 is SNHLY and CDR2 is FYNNEI. Trimming left V 5 bases short and J 1 base short, with 11 bases between. CDR3 length: 14 amino acids. The CDR3 is CASSFSRGNTEAFF. CDR3 DNA: TGTGCCAGCAGTTTTTCCAGGGGGAACACTGAAGCTTTCTTT. Based on the CDR3 plus reference TRBV2 and TRBJ1-1, the full variable domain is EPEVTQTPSHQVTQMGQEVILRCVPISNHLYFYWYRQILGQKVEFLVSFYNNEISEKSEIFDDQFSVERPDGSNFTLKIRSTKLEDSAMYFCASSFSRGNTEAFFGQGTRLTVV.